These T cell receptor beta chains were read from a single sample in a study of blood T cell repertoires in COVID-19. Method: immunoSEQ multiplex PCR; TCRdb's copy keeps in-frame clones and lacks some. The sample yields approximately 100,000 clones, roughly 90% seen once. The sample taken for sequencing was peripheral blood. Receptors originate from a human donor with COVID-19, enrolled during active disease. The donor label of this sample is uncertain. Each CDR3 is given with its conserved first and last residue. A D gene is named only where the DNA matches it firmly. Where a row states a size, it is once, few, many or the class of an expanded clone; other rows omit it.

clone_size,v_call,j_call,d_call,cdr3_aa,cdr3_nt
.,TRBV4-2,TRBJ1-6,.,CASSQDRRGSPLHF,TGTGCCAGCAGCCAGGATAGAAGGGGTTCACCCCTCCACTTT
once,TRBV12-5,TRBJ2-1,TRBD2,CASGLYLAGGPEQFF,TGTGCTAGTGGTTTGTATCTTGCGGGAGGCCCTGAGCAGTTCTTC
.,TRBV30,TRBJ2-3,.,CAWEPGDAIDTQYF,TGTGCCTGGGAACCAGGTGATGCGATAGATACGCAGTATTTT
.,TRBV5-4,TRBJ2-3,TRBD2,CASSPLAGLTDTQYF,TGTGCCAGCAGCCCCCTAGCGGGACTCACAGATACGCAGTATTTT
.,TRBV7-9,TRBJ2-5,.,CASSFRGKETQYF,TGTGCCAGCAGCTTTAGGGGGAAAGAGACCCAGTACTTC
.,TRBV3-1/TRBV3-2,TRBJ2-7,.,CASSQDYRVGEQYF,TGTGCCAGCAGCCAAGATTACAGGGTTGGCGAGCAGTACTTC
.,TRBV29-1,TRBJ1-2,TRBD1,CSVEDLRQGNYGYTF,TGCAGCGTTGAAGACCTCCGACAGGGGAACTATGGCTACACCTTC
.,TRBV28,TRBJ2-5,.,CASSSPGETQYF,TGTGCCAGCAGTTCTCCAGGGGAGACCCAGTACTTC
.,TRBV5-1,TRBJ2-5,TRBD2,CASSLAAGGPWPQYF,TGCGCCAGCAGCTTGGCTGCGGGGGGGCCATGGCCCCAGTACTTC
.,TRBV25-1,TRBJ2-5,.,CASSDGEGGAQETQYF,TGTGCCAGCAGTGACGGAGAAGGGGGGGCCCAAGAGACCCAGTACTTC
few,TRBV19,TRBJ1-6,.,CASSIETGGNSPLHF,TGTGCCAGTAGTATAGAAACCGGTGGTAATTCACCCCTCCACTTT
.,TRBV5-6,TRBJ1-2,TRBD1,CASARQGTYGYTF,TGTGCCAGCGCCCGACAGGGAACATATGGCTACACCTTC
.,TRBV28,TRBJ2-7,.,CASWGGTGTYEQYF,TGTGCCAGCTGGGGGGGGACAGGAACCTACGAGCAGTACTTC
.,TRBV5-1,TRBJ2-7,.,CASSLDQGFNEQYF,TGCGCCAGCAGCTTGGATCAGGGGTTCAACGAGCAGTACTTC
.,TRBV11-2,TRBJ1-3,.,CASSLRSTGNTIYF,TGTGCCAGCAGCTTACGGTCAACTGGAAACACCATATATTTT
.,TRBV18,TRBJ1-2,TRBD1,CASSLGQGRAGYGYTF,TGTGCCAGCTCACTGGGACAGGGTCGAGCAGGTTATGGCTACACCTTC
.,TRBV5-1,TRBJ2-3,.,CASSLGAGATDTQYF,TGCGCCAGCAGCTTGGGGGCGGGGGCGACAGATACGCAGTATTTT
once,TRBV2,TRBJ2-7,.,CASSEQGRADEQYF,TGTGCCAGCAGTGAGCAGGGGCGCGCGGACGAGCAGTACTTC
once,TRBV28,TRBJ2-1,TRBD2,CASSITSGAYNEQFF,TGTGCCAGCAGTATTACTAGCGGAGCTTACAATGAGCAGTTCTTC
.,TRBV19,TRBJ2-3,.,CASSLRLGGDTQYF,TGTGCCAGTAGTTTGCGCCTGGGAGGAGATACGCAGTATTTT
.,TRBV27,TRBJ1-2,.,CASRESRGNHTF,TGTGCCAGCAGAGAAAGTCGGGGGAATCACACCTTC
.,TRBV5-1,TRBJ2-5,.,CASARGPGGETQYF,TGCGCCAGCGCCAGGGGTCCAGGCGGAGAGACCCAGTACTTC
.,TRBV19,TRBJ2-2,.,CASSPGVGTGELFF,TGTGCCAGTAGCCCGGGGGTTGGAACCGGGGAGCTGTTTTTT
.,TRBV6-1,TRBJ2-7,.,CASSETDGRPSYEQYF,TGTGCCAGCAGTGAAACCGACGGGAGACCCTCCTACGAGCAGTACTTC
.,TRBV18,TRBJ2-6,.,CASSSRDASANVLTF,TGTGCCAGCTCATCGCGAGATGCCTCAGCCAACGTCCTGACTTTC
.,TRBV19,TRBJ1-4,TRBD1,CASSIPATGLSEKLFF,TGTGCCAGTAGTATCCCCGCGACAGGGCTCAGTGAAAAACTGTTTTTT
.,TRBV28,TRBJ2-3,.,CASGARGQYF,TGTGCCAGCGGGGCCCGAGGGCAGTATTTT
.,TRBV29-1,TRBJ1-4,.,CSGSYATNEKLFF,TGCAGCGGGTCCTATGCAACTAATGAAAAACTGTTTTTT
.,TRBV19,TRBJ2-7,TRBD1,CASSPDREITYEQYF,TGTGCCAGTAGCCCCGACAGGGAAATTACCTACGAGCAGTACTTC
.,TRBV12-3/TRBV12-4,TRBJ1-4,TRBD1,CASRQGVDEKLFF,TGTGCCAGCAGACAGGGGGTGGATGAAAAACTGTTTTTT
.,TRBV10-3,TRBJ2-7,.,CAISEARVAYEQYF,TGTGCCATCAGTGAGGCCAGGGTGGCCTACGAGCAGTACTTC
.,TRBV19,TRBJ2-2,.,CASCYGGGDTGELFF,TGTGCCAGTTGTTACGGAGGGGGCGACACCGGGGAGCTGTTTTTT
.,TRBV5-1,TRBJ1-6,TRBD1,CASSQRQGAISPLHF,TGCGCCAGCAGCCAACGACAGGGGGCTATTTCACCCCTCCACTTT
.,TRBV10-3,TRBJ2-2,.,CAIREGFAGRAGELFF,TGTGCCATCAGGGAGGGTTTTGCCGGCAGGGCCGGGGAGCTGTTTTTT